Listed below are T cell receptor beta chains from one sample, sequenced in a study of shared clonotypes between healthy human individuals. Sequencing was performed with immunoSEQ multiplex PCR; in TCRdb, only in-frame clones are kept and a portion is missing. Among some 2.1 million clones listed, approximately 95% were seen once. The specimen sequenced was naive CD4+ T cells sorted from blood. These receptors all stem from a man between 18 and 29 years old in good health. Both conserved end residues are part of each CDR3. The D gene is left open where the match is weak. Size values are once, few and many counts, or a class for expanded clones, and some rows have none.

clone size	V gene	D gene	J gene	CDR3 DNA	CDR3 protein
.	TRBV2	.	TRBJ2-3	TGTGCCAGCACCGAAAGGCAATTCCAACTCACAGATACGCAGTATTTT	CASTERQFQLTDTQYF
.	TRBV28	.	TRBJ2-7	TGTGCCAGCAGTCCCCGACAGGTTCACTACGAGCAGTACTTC	CASSPRQVHYEQYF
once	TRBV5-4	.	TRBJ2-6	TGTGCCAGCAGCTTGAGGGGGACGGGGGCCAACGTCCTGACTTTC	CASSLRGTGANVLTF
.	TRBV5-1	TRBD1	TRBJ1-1	TGCGCCAGCAGGCCTGACAGGGAGGGCACTGAAGCTTTCTTT	CASRPDREGTEAFF
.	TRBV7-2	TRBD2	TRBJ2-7	TGTGCCAGCAGCCGTGGACTAGCGATGCCCGATTACGAGCAGTACTTC	CASSRGLAMPDYEQYF
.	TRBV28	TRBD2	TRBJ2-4	TGTGCCAGCAGTGGGACTAGCGGGGGGCATTCGAACATTCAGTACTTC	CASSGTSGGHSNIQYF
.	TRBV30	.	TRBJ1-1	TGTGCCTGGCACGTTAAGGGCAAAGCGATGAACACTGAAGCTTTCTTT	CAWHVKGKAMNTEAFF
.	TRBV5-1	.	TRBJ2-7	TGCGCCAGCACCCTACAGGGAGCCAACAGCGAGCAGTACTTC	CASTLQGANSEQYF
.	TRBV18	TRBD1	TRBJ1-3	TGTGCCAGCTCACCAGACAGAGGGACAGCCGGAAACACCATATATTTT	CASSPDRGTAGNTIYF
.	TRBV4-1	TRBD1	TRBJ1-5	TGCGCCAGCAGCCAAGAAGGGGGACAGGTCCCTTTT	CASSQEGGQVPF
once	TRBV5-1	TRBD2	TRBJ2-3	TGCGCCAGCAGCCCAGAGCGGGGGGGTACCACAGATACGCAGTATTTT	CASSPERGGTTDTQYF
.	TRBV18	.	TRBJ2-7	TGTGCCAGCTCACCAGGACAAACCTACGAGCAGTACTTC	CASSPGQTYEQYF
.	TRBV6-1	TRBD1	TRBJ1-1	TGTGCCAGCAGCCGACAGGGGGCAGGGAACACTGAAGCTTTCTTT	CASSRQGAGNTEAFF
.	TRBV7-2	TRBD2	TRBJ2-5	TGTGCCAGCAGCTTAGGGACTAGCGGGAGCGGCCAAGAGACCCAGTACTTC	CASSLGTSGSGQETQYF
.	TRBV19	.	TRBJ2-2	TGTGCCAGTAGTAGCAGGGTCGGGGAGCTGTTTTTT	CASSSRVGELFF
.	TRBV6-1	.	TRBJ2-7	TGTGCCAGCAAATCCCCGGGACCCAGCCCCTACGAGCAGTACTTC	CASKSPGPSPYEQYF
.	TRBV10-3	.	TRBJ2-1	TGTGCCATCAGCCCGACAGCAAATGAGCAGTTCTTC	CAISPTANEQFF
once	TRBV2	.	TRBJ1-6	TGTGCCAGCAGTGTAGGGAATACCAATTCACCCCTCCACTTT	CASSVGNTNSPLHF
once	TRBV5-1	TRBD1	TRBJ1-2	TGCGCCAGCAGCTTGGCGGACAGGGGCAGCAACTATGGCTACACCTTC	CASSLADRGSNYGYTF
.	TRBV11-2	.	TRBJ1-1	TGTGCCAGCAGCTTAGACGGACCGAACACTGAAGCTTTCTTT	CASSLDGPNTEAFF
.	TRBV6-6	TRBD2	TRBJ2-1	TGTGCCAGCAGTTACGGGACTAATTCAAATGAGCAGTTCTTC	CASSYGTNSNEQFF
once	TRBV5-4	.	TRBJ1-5	TGTGCCAGCAGCTTGGATGGGGGGGACAATCAGCCCCAGCATTTT	CASSLDGGDNQPQHF
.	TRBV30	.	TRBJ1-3	TGTGCCTGGAGTGTTGGGACTGTGATTCGGCCTGATGGAAACACCATATATTTT	CAWSVGTVIRPDGNTIYF
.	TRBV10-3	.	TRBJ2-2	TGTGCCATCAGGGACACGTTGAACACCGGGGAGCTGTTTTTT	CAIRDTLNTGELFF
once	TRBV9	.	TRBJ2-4	TGTGCCAGCAGCGTAGATCCGAGGGACATTCAGTACTTC	CASSVDPRDIQYF
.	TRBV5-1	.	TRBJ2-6	TGCGCCAGCACCGGTGGCCCTGGGGCCAACGTCCTGACTTTC	CASTGGPGANVLTF
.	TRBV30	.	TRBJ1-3	TGTGCCTGGAGTCCCGGTATTGGAAACACCATATATTTT	CAWSPGIGNTIYF